These 13 T cell receptor beta chains share one sample of origin, sequenced in a study of spatial heterogeneity in lung cancer (dated by TCRdb to the late 2010s). What the study reported, not specific to this receptor: The tumor nonsynonymous mutation count correlated with the number of expanded alpha and beta TCRs within the tumor.

The sample's time point label, in plain terms: sample taken at primary tumor resection. The method behind the library was 5' RACE. The sequencing machine was a NextSeq 500. TCRdb took the public reads, trimmed them with fastp at Q25, ran MiXCR for clone calling and kept in-frame beta chains. All rows with the same CDR3 protein become a single entry with the most common DNA and genes. Counted in this sample were around 4,600 distinct CDR3 sequences; 6% to 7.5% of them appeared once. The biggest ten clones account for around 36% of the sample. Their target antigens are unknown. The material was lung tumor tissue, obtained at surgery. The receptors stem from a female donor with early-stage non-small cell lung cancer.

This clonotype was seen repeatedly, ten times or more. Being off target in a library aimed at alpha chains, this beta chain has a size of little meaning. The rearrangement uses TRBV9 and TRBJ1-1; D possibly corresponds to TRBD1 (6 bases). The length of the CDR3 is 17 residues. The germline V and J ends were trimmed by 0 bases and 3 bases, with 18 bases remaining between them. Germline V CDR1 and CDR2: SGDLS, YYNGEE. DNA for the CDR3: TGTGCCAGCAGCGTAGAGACCACGAGGGGGGCGGACACTGAAGCTTTCTTT. It yields the protein CASSVETTRGADTEAFF.

This clonotype was seen repeatedly, ten times or more. This beta chain is a stray sequence in a library constructed for alpha chains; its clone size is not meaningful. V gene TRBV20-1 combines with J gene TRBJ1-1; unclear D gene. The CDR3 covers 13 residues. Trimming removed 3 bases from V and 0 bases from J, with 8 bases in between. The germline gives CDR1 DFQATT, CDR2 SNEGSKA (reference sequence). As DNA, the CDR3 is TGCAGTGCTAGGTCTTCCCTGAACACTGAAGCTTTCTTT. Its protein is CSARSSLNTEAFF.

This clonotype was observed many times. This beta chain slipped into a library made for alpha chains as a stray read, so its size is not meaningful. This chain uses TRBV7-2 with TRBJ2-1; D is undetermined. Germline V gene sequence: CDR1 SGHTA, CDR2 FQGNSA. The V end was cut by 3 bases, the J end by 5 bases, with 5 bases between. The CDR3 has 12 residues. The CDR3 coding sequence is TGTGCCAGCAGCTTGGGTAACAATGAGCAGTTCTTC. Its protein is CASSLGNNEQFF.

On this clonotype: This beta chain is a stray read from a library made for alpha chains; its abundance is not meaningful. The rearrangement uses TRBV6-2 or TRBV6-3 and TRBJ2-3; 7 nucleotides match TRBD2. Germline CDR1 is MNHEY and CDR2 is SVGEGT. CDR3 length: 14 amino acids. The V and J ends lost 6 bases and 3 bases, in that order; junction bases with no gene match: 6. CDR3 amino acids: CASSAAGRTDTQYF. The CDR3, as DNA: TGTGCCAGCAGCGCCGCCGGGAGGACAGATACGCAGTATTTT.

The sample holds many counts of this clonotype. This beta chain appears as a stray read in a library generated for alpha chains; its size is not informative. The gene calls are TRBV20-1 and TRBJ1-6, with D unresolved. This CDR3 has 13 amino acids. Germline V CDR1 and CDR2: DFQATT, SNEGSKA (reference sequence). V lost 1 base and J 7 bases, leaving 8 bases between the germline ends. CDR3 in amino acids: CSARGSLNSPLHF. CDR3 coding DNA: TGCAGTGCTAGAGGCAGCCTAAATTCACCCCTCCACTTT.

This clonotype was counted many times. With the library built for alpha chains, this beta chain is off target and its frequency is not meaningful. This chain joins TRBV18 and TRBJ1-1; the D gene is possibly TRBD1 (5 bases). Between the trimmed V and J ends, which lost 3 bases and 4 bases, there was a span of 9 bases. Germline CDR1 is KGHSH and CDR2 is LQKENI. CDR3 length: 13 amino acids. The CDR3 nucleotides read TGTGCCAGCTCACCCACCGGGGCCACTGAAGCTTTCTTT. This sequence encodes CASSPTGATEAFF.

Worth noting for this clonotype: Just one base apart from a much larger clone, this may be a read error. The library was designed around alpha chains, so this beta chain is a stray read whose abundance carries little weight. The chain carries TRBV20-1 and TRBJ2-3; 8 nucleotides agree with TRBD1. The CDR3 extends over 20 amino acids. J was trimmed by 8 bases and V by 2 bases; bases with no gene match: 27. The germline CDR1 and CDR2 sequences are DFQATT and SNEGSKA (reference sequence). For the CDR3, the DNA is TGCAGTGCTAGATCTCGAGGGACAGGCGTGATTGGTCTAGGAGATGTTACGCAGTATTTT. Translation: CSARSRGTGVIGLGDVTQYF.

This clonotype is judged medium-sized (0.01 to 0.1%). This beta chain slipped into a library made for alpha chains as a stray read, so its size is not meaningful. The chain is built from TRBV4-1 and TRBJ2-3; 8 bases agree with TRBD2. Trimming removed 0 bases from V and 1 base from J; junction bases left unmatched: 6. Germline loops: CDR1 MGHRA, CDR2 YSYEKL. The CDR3 spans 17 residues. CDR3 loop: CASSQETPLAGTDTQYF. In DNA form, the CDR3 reads TGCGCCAGCAGCCAAGAAACCCCACTAGCGGGCACAGATACGCAGTATTTT.

By sample share, this clonotype is medium-sized (0.01 to 0.1%). Because this beta chain is a stray read in a library intended to capture alpha chains, its abundance should not be given much weight. The chain uses TRBV7-9 and TRBJ1-2, with D possibly being TRBD1 (5 bases). Trimming pared 0 bases from V and 2 bases from J, leaving 10 bases between. Germline CDR1 reads SEHNR; CDR2 reads FQNEAQ (reference sequence). This CDR3 is built from 15 residues. CDR3 amino acids: CASSLAGGTNYGYTF. CDR3 DNA: TGTGCCAGCAGCTTAGCGGGGGGAACGAACTATGGCTACACCTTC.

Ten or more counts support this clonotype. This beta chain is off target for a library built for alpha chains, so its abundance means little. The chain employs TRBV5-6 and TRBJ1-2; D may be TRBD1 (5 bases). Per germline, CDR1 SGHDT and CDR2 YYEEEE. V was clipped by 0 bases and J by 1 base, with 7 bases between them. CDR3 length: 14 amino acids. CDR3 coding DNA: TGTGCCAGCAGCTTGGGGCAGGGTAACTATGGCTACACCTTC. It is translated as CASSLGQGNYGYTF.

This clonotype was observed many times. This beta chain is a stray sequence in a library constructed for alpha chains; its clone size is not meaningful. The rearrangement joins TRBV28 to TRBJ1-3; D is perhaps TRBD1 (5 bases). The ends were cut back, 7 bases at V and 5 bases at J, with 12 bases in the middle. The V gene's germline CDR1 is MDHEN and CDR2 SYDVKM. The CDR3 spans 13 residues. The CDR3 coding sequence is TGTGCCAGCACCACGGGACTTCGAAACACCATATATTTT. Protein product: CASTTGLRNTIYF. Drawing the rest from reference TRBV28 and TRBJ1-3, the complete variable domain is DVKVTQSSRYLVKRTGEKVFLECVQDMDHENMFWYRQDPGLGLRLIYFSYDVKMKEKGDIPEGYSVSREKKERFSLILESASTNQTSMYLCASTTGLRNTIYFGEGSWLTVV.

This clonotype was seen ten or more times. This beta chain appears as a stray read in a library generated for alpha chains; its size is not informative. The rearrangement links TRBV6-5 to TRBJ1-3, with 8 bases that match TRBD1. The germline V gene encodes CDR1 MNHEY and CDR2 SVGAGI. V gave up 5 bases and J gave up 9 bases; unmatched junction bases: 9. CDR3 size: 14 residues. CDR3 region: CASSPGTGGVTIYF. In nucleotides, the CDR3 is TGTGCCAGCAGTCCCGGGACAGGAGGAGTCACCATATATTTT.

This clonotype is categorized as medium-sized. This beta chain is an unintended read in a library built for alpha chains; its size means little. The chain recombines TRBV4-1 with TRBJ2-5, with 10 bases fitting TRBD2. With 0 bases clipped from V and 3 bases from J, the junction kept 10 bases outside the gene matches. Looked up from germline, CDR1 is MGHRA and CDR2 is YSYEKL. The CDR3 runs to 18 residues. The CDR3 bases are TGCGCCAGCAGCCAAGAACCCCCCCGGACTAGCGGAAAAGAGACCCAGTACTTC. Amino acid sequence: CASSQEPPRTSGKETQYF.